These T cell receptor beta chains were read from a single sample in a study of cytomegalovirus exposure and HLA in healthy donors. Here immunoSEQ multiplex PCR was the method, and the copy in TCRdb shows in-frame clones only, minus some. The data contain 140,000 or so clones, 90% of them singletons. Sample: PBMCs. The receptors were gathered from a woman aged 30 to 39 in good health and CMV-seropositive. Each CDR3 is given with its conserved first and last residue. Fields, in order: J gene, V gene, D gene, clone size, CDR3 length, CDR3 protein, CDR3 DNA. A D gene is named only where the DNA matches it firmly. For some rows the clone size is stated as once, few or many, or as a class when expanded; others skip it.

J: TRBJ2-5; V: TRBV28; D: .; size: .; length: 13; CDR3: CASSLYSEETQYF; DNA: TGTGCCAGCAGTTTATATTCGGAAGAGACCCAGTACTTC
J: TRBJ2-5; V: TRBV6-6; D: .; size: few; length: 14; CDR3: CASSYSNREETQYF; DNA: TGTGCCAGCAGTTACTCGAACAGGGAAGAGACCCAGTACTTC
J: TRBJ1-1; V: TRBV6-1; D: .; size: once; length: 14; CDR3: CASRETDGSTEAFF; DNA: TGTGCCAGCAGGGAGACGGATGGGAGCACTGAAGCTTTCTTT
J: TRBJ2-1; V: TRBV2; D: .; size: once; length: 17; CDR3: CASSGNSGWAGDNEQFF; DNA: TGTGCCAGCAGTGGCAATTCTGGGTGGGCAGGGGACAATGAGCAGTTCTTC
J: TRBJ2-3; V: TRBV27; D: TRBD2; size: .; length: 15; CDR3: CASSLSAGGGDTQYF; DNA: TGTGCCAGCAGTTTATCTGCGGGAGGGGGAGATACGCAGTATTTT
J: TRBJ1-1; V: TRBV9; D: .; size: .; length: 13; CDR3: CASSVARNTEAFF; DNA: TGTGCCAGCAGCGTAGCCAGGAACACTGAAGCTTTCTTT
J: TRBJ2-7; V: TRBV9; D: TRBD2; size: once; length: 15; CDR3: CASSPPTSGDYEQYF; DNA: TGTGCCAGCAGCCCTCCGACTAGCGGAGACTACGAGCAGTACTTC
J: TRBJ2-7; V: TRBV18; D: .; size: .; length: 13; CDR3: CASSPGRTYEQYF; DNA: TGTGCCAGCTCACCAGGCAGGACCTACGAGCAGTACTTC
J: TRBJ2-7; V: TRBV5-4; D: TRBD2; size: .; length: 15; CDR3: CASSVGLAGVPTQYF; DNA: TGTGCCAGCAGCGTGGGACTAGCGGGAGTCCCTACTCAGTACTTC
J: TRBJ2-2; V: TRBV28; D: TRBD1; size: .; length: 14; CDR3: CASGDHTGAGELFF; DNA: TGTGCCAGCGGCGATCACACAGGGGCCGGGGAGCTGTTTTTT
J: TRBJ2-1; V: TRBV6-6; D: TRBD2; size: .; length: 14; CDR3: CASTLTSPDNEQFF; DNA: TGTGCCAGCACCTTGACTAGCCCCGACAATGAGCAGTTCTTC
J: TRBJ2-5; V: TRBV6-1; D: TRBD1; size: .; length: 13; CDR3: CASSDRGLKTQYF; DNA: TGTGCCAGCAGTGACAGGGGGCTCAAGACCCAGTACTTC
J: TRBJ2-1; V: TRBV4-1; D: TRBD2; size: .; length: 21; CDR3: CASSQVIGTSGLLSSYNEQFF; DNA: TGCGCCAGCAGCCAAGTAATCGGGACTAGCGGGTTATTAAGCTCCTACAATGAGCAGTTCTTC
J: TRBJ1-6; V: TRBV7-8; D: TRBD1; size: .; length: 15; CDR3: CASSLTGGGNSPLHF; DNA: TGTGCCAGCAGCCTTACAGGGGGAGGCAATTCACCCCTCCACTTT
J: TRBJ2-5; V: TRBV28; D: TRBD2; size: .; length: 14; CDR3: CASGTSGPAKTQYF; DNA: TGTGCCAGCGGGACTAGCGGGCCCGCCAAGACCCAGTACTTC
J: TRBJ2-1; V: TRBV19; D: TRBD2; size: .; length: 16; CDR3: CASSIVGGRGYNEQFF; DNA: TGTGCCAGTAGTATAGTCGGCGGGAGGGGCTACAATGAGCAGTTCTTC
J: TRBJ2-5; V: TRBV5-1; D: .; size: few; length: 14; CDR3: CASSLERDQETQYF; DNA: TGCGCCAGCAGCTTGGAACGGGATCAAGAGACCCAGTACTTC
J: TRBJ2-2; V: TRBV5-4; D: TRBD1; size: .; length: 16; CDR3: CASSLRGDRGLGELFF; DNA: TGTGCCAGCAGCCTGCGAGGGGACAGGGGGCTAGGGGAGCTGTTTTTT
J: TRBJ1-1; V: TRBV5-4; D: .; size: .; length: 14; CDR3: CASSSTGLPTEAFF; DNA: TGTGCCAGCAGCTCCACAGGGCTCCCCACTGAAGCTTTCTTT
J: TRBJ1-2; V: TRBV4-1; D: TRBD1; size: .; length: 20; CDR3: CASSQELRTGVEWANYGYTF; DNA: TGCGCCAGCAGCCAAGAGTTACGGACAGGGGTGGAATGGGCTAACTATGGCTACACCTTC
J: TRBJ2-7; V: TRBV27; D: TRBD1; size: .; length: 16; CDR3: CASSNIPGQGGYEQYF; DNA: TGTGCCAGCAGTAATATCCCGGGACAGGGGGGATACGAGCAGTACTTC
J: TRBJ1-1; V: TRBV6-5; D: .; size: .; length: 13; CDR3: CASSYSRSQEAFF; DNA: TGTGCCAGCAGTTACTCGAGGTCCCAAGAAGCTTTCTTT
J: TRBJ2-1; V: TRBV2; D: .; size: .; length: 12; CDR3: CASALVEAEQFF; DNA: TGTGCCAGCGCTCTTGTGGAGGCTGAGCAGTTCTTC
J: TRBJ2-7; V: TRBV5-4; D: .; size: .; length: 11; CDR3: CASSRGSDQYF; DNA: TGTGCCAGCAGTCGGGGTTCGGATCAGTACTTC
J: TRBJ1-1; V: TRBV5-1; D: .; size: .; length: 13; CDR3: CASSWTVNTEAFF; DNA: TGCGCCAGCAGCTGGACAGTGAACACTGAAGCTTTCTTT
J: TRBJ2-1; V: TRBV10-1; D: .; size: once; length: 13; CDR3: CASSDPGSDEQFF; DNA: TGCGCCAGCAGTGACCCGGGTTCGGATGAGCAGTTCTTC
J: TRBJ2-7; V: TRBV5-1; D: .; size: .; length: 15; CDR3: CASSLEADLRGEQYF; DNA: TGCGCCAGCAGCTTGGAGGCAGACCTGCGCGGCGAGCAGTACTTC
J: TRBJ1-1; V: TRBV6-5; D: .; size: .; length: 13; CDR3: CASSRSVVTEAFF; DNA: TGTGCCAGCAGTCGATCGGTGGTGACTGAAGCTTTCTTT
J: TRBJ2-3; V: TRBV4-1; D: .; size: .; length: 18; CDR3: CASSQAVGGGGFTDTQYF; DNA: TGCGCCAGCAGCCAAGCCGTAGGAGGGGGGGGGTTCACAGATACGCAGTATTTT
J: TRBJ1-1; V: TRBV18; D: TRBD1; size: few; length: 16; CDR3: CASSPPLQGPNTEAFF; DNA: TGTGCCAGCTCACCACCTTTACAGGGGCCGAACACTGAAGCTTTCTTT
J: TRBJ1-1; V: TRBV29-1; D: .; size: .; length: 12; CDR3: CSAGGEGTEAFF; DNA: TGCAGCGCAGGAGGGGAGGGCACTGAAGCTTTCTTT
J: TRBJ2-1; V: TRBV10-2; D: TRBD1; size: .; length: 14; CDR3: CASRQGSSYNEQFF; DNA: TGCGCCAGCAGACAGGGGAGCTCCTACAATGAGCAGTTCTTC
J: TRBJ2-1; V: TRBV5-1; D: TRBD1; size: .; length: 16; CDR3: CASSLAGTGGGNEQFF; DNA: TGCGCCAGCAGCCTGGCCGGGACAGGGGGCGGGAATGAGCAGTTCTTC
J: TRBJ2-1; V: TRBV6-5; D: TRBD2; size: .; length: 15; CDR3: CASSYASGDYNEQFF; DNA: TGTGCCAGCAGTTACGCTAGCGGGGATTACAATGAGCAGTTCTTC
J: TRBJ1-1; V: TRBV7-9; D: .; size: .; length: 12; CDR3: CATSMGGTEAFF; DNA: TGTGCCACCAGTATGGGGGGCACTGAAGCTTTCTTT
J: TRBJ2-5; V: TRBV4-2; D: .; size: .; length: 13; CDR3: CASSQDRGETQYF; DNA: TGTGCCAGCAGCCAAGATCGGGGAGAGACCCAGTACTTC
J: TRBJ2-1; V: TRBV6-5; D: .; size: .; length: 15; CDR3: CASSPTGTRYNEQFF; DNA: TGTGCCAGCAGTCCAACCGGGACACGATACAATGAGCAGTTCTTC
J: TRBJ2-2; V: TRBV5-6; D: TRBD2; size: .; length: 16; CDR3: CASSLANSGITGELFF; DNA: TGTGCCAGCAGCTTGGCCAATAGCGGGATCACCGGGGAGCTGTTTTTT
J: TRBJ1-1; V: TRBV6-1; D: .; size: .; length: 14; CDR3: CASSSREVDTEAFF; DNA: TGTGCCAGCAGCTCCAGGGAGGTTGACACTGAAGCTTTCTTT
J: TRBJ1-5; V: TRBV6-6; D: TRBD1; size: .; length: 13; CDR3: CASRQGLIQPQHF; DNA: TGTGCCAGCAGACAGGGGCTGATACAGCCCCAGCATTTT
J: TRBJ2-5; V: TRBV28; D: TRBD2; size: .; length: 16; CDR3: CASSLWTSGPWETQYF; DNA: TGTGCCAGCAGTTTATGGACTAGCGGCCCGTGGGAGACCCAGTACTTC
J: TRBJ2-2; V: TRBV1; D: .; size: .; length: 17; CDR3: CTSSPERQKLNTGELFF; DNA: TGCACCAGCAGCCCGGAAAGACAGAAGCTCAACACCGGGGAGCTGTTTTTT
J: TRBJ2-3; V: TRBV6-5; D: .; size: once; length: 12; CDR3: CASSSQGSGQYF; DNA: TGTGCCAGCAGTTCACAGGGTTCGGGGCAGTATTTT
J: TRBJ1-4; V: TRBV5-1; D: TRBD1; size: .; length: 18; CDR3: CASSTGQGGRVTNEKLFF; DNA: TGCGCCAGCAGTACGGGACAGGGAGGGAGAGTAACTAATGAAAAACTGTTTTTT
J: TRBJ2-3; V: TRBV18; D: TRBD2; size: .; length: 17; CDR3: CASSRNLGLAGGDTQYF; DNA: TGTGCCAGCTCCAGGAACCTGGGACTAGCGGGAGGAGATACGCAGTATTTT
J: TRBJ2-7; V: TRBV7-2; D: TRBD2; size: .; length: 15; CDR3: CASSLGRPGGYEQYF; DNA: TGTGCCAGCAGCTTAGGACGCCCGGGAGGCTACGAGCAGTACTTC
J: TRBJ2-5; V: TRBV9; D: TRBD2; size: .; length: 16; CDR3: CASSVGAASGGETQYF; DNA: TGTGCCAGCAGCGTAGGAGCGGCGAGCGGGGGAGAGACCCAGTACTTC
J: TRBJ2-7; V: TRBV7-1; D: TRBD1; size: .; length: 14; CDR3: CASSIGTASYEQYF; DNA: TGTGCCAGCAGCATAGGGACAGCAAGCTACGAGCAGTACTTC
J: TRBJ1-3; V: TRBV5-1; D: TRBD1; size: .; length: 13; CDR3: CASSLGQGDTIYF; DNA: TGCGCCAGCAGCTTGGGCCAGGGGGACACCATATATTTT
J: TRBJ2-1; V: TRBV2; D: .; size: .; length: 13; CDR3: CATSRVLIGEQFF; DNA: TGTGCCACCTCCAGGGTATTGATAGGAGAGCAGTTCTTC
J: TRBJ1-1; V: TRBV5-1; D: .; size: once; length: 14; CDR3: CASSLGQQNTEAFF; DNA: TGCGCCAGCAGCTTGGGACAGCAGAACACTGAAGCTTTCTTT
J: TRBJ1-5; V: TRBV6-1; D: TRBD1; size: .; length: 15; CDR3: CASSPRDRRNQPQHF; DNA: TGTGCCAGCAGCCCAAGGGACAGGCGCAATCAGCCCCAGCATTTT
J: TRBJ2-7; V: TRBV9; D: TRBD2; size: .; length: 15; CDR3: CASSLGLAGSYEQYF; DNA: TGTGCCAGCAGCCTGGGGCTAGCGGGCTCCTACGAGCAGTACTTC
J: TRBJ2-7; V: TRBV5-4; D: .; size: .; length: 14; CDR3: CASSSSGALGEQYF; DNA: TGTGCCAGCAGCTCCTCAGGGGCCCTCGGAGAGCAGTACTTC
J: TRBJ2-7; V: TRBV11-2; D: .; size: .; length: 11; CDR3: CASTSGSEQYF; DNA: TGTGCCAGCACCTCCGGGAGCGAGCAGTACTTC